Shown below are 2 T cell receptor beta chains from a single sample sequenced in a study of cytomegalovirus exposure and HLA in healthy donors. PCR involved 60 Vbeta and 13 Jbeta primers. The data were produced by immunoSEQ multiplex PCR, yet TCRdb's version contains in-frame clones alone and is incomplete. Altogether 60,000 to 75,000 clones are present, approximately 60% being singletons, with the ten largest covering around 2.7%. The sequenced sample was PBMCs. The receptors derive from a woman between 45 and 65 years old in good health and CMV-seronegative.

J is TRBJ2-7 and V is TRBV5-1; D possibly corresponds to TRBD1 (6 bases). Germline V gene lookup returns CDR1 SGHRS and CDR2 YFSETQ. The CDR3 contains 14 residues. The germline V and J ends were trimmed by 4 bases and 3 bases, with 14 bases remaining between them. CDR3 sequence reads: CASSLPDSIYEQYF. For the CDR3, the DNA is TGCGCCAGCAGCCTGCCGGACAGCATCTACGAGCAGTACTTC.

This chain joins TRBV19 and TRBJ2-6; D is perhaps TRBD2 (5 bases). CDR1 and CDR2 (germline): LNHDA, SQIVND (reference sequence). The CDR3 sequence is 12 residues long. Trimming removed 7 bases at V and 9 bases at J, with 10 bases between. The CDR3 protein is CASTNGGNVLTF. As DNA, the CDR3 is TGTGCCAGTACGAACGGAGGCAACGTCCTGACTTTC.